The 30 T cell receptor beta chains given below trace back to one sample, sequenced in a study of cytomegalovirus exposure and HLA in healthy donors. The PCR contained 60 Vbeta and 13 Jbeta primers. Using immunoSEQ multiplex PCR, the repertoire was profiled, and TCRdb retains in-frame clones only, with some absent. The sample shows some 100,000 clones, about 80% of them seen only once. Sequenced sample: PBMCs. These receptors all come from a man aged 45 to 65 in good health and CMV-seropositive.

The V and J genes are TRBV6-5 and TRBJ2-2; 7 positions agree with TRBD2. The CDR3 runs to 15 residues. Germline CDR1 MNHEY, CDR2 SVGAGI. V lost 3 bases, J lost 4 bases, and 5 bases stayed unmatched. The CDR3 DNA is TGTGCCAGCAGTTATCGGGGAGGGAGCACCGGGGAGCTGTTTTTT. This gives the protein CASSYRGGSTGELFF.

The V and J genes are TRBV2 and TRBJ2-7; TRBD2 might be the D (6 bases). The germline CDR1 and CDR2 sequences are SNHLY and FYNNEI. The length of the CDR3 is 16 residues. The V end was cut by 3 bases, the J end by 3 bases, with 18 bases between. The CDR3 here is CASSDWGGGLLYEQYF. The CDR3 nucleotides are TGTGCCAGCAGTGACTGGGGAGGTGGGCTTCTCTACGAGCAGTACTTC.

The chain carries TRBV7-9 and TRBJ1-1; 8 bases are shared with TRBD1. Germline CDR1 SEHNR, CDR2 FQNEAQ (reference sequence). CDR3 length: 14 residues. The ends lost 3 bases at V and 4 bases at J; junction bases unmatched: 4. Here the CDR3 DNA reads TGTGCCAGCAGCTTGGGACAGGTGGGCACTGAAGCTTTCTTT. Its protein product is CASSLGQVGTEAFF.

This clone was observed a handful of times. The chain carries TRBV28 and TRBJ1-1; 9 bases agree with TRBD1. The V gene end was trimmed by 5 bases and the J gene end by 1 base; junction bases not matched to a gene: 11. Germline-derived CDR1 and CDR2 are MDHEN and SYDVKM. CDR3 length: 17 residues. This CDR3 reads CASSRATGGRANTEAFF. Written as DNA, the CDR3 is TGTGCCAGCAGTCGCGCGACAGGGGGGAGGGCGAACACTGAAGCTTTCTTT.

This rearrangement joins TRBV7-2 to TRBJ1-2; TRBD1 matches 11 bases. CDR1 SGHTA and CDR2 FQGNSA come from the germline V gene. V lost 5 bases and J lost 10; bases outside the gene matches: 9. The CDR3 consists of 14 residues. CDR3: CASSQSGTGGIYTF. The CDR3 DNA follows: TGTGCCAGCAGCCAATCCGGGACAGGGGGGATCTACACCTTC.

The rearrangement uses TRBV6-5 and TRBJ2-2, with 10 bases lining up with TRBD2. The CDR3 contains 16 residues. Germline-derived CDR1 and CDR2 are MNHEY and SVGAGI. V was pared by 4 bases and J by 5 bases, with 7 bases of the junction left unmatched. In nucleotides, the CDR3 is TGTGCCAGCAGTTCCCTCAGAGCGGGAGGGACCGGGGAGCTGTTTTTT. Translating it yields CASSSLRAGGTGELFF.

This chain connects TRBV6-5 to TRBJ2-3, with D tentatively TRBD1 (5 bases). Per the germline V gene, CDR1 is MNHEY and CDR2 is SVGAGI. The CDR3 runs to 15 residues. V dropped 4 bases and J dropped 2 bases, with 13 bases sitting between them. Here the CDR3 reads CASSSRTKPTDTQYF. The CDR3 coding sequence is TGTGCCAGCAGTTCAAGGACAAAGCCCACAGATACGCAGTATTTT.

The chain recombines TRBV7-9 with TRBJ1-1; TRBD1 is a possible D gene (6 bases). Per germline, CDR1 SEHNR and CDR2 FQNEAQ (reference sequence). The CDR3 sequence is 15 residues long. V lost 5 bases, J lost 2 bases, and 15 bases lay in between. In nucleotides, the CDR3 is TGTGCCAGCAGCCCCCCGGGACAAGCAAACACTGAAGCTTTCTTT. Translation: CASSPPGQANTEAFF. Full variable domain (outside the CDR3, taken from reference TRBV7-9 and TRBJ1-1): DTGVSQNPRHKITKRGQNVTFRCDPISEHNRLYWYRQTLGQGPEFLTYFQNEAQLEKSRLLSDRFSAERPKGSFSTLEIQRTEQGDSAMYLCASSPPGQANTEAFFGQGTRLTVV.

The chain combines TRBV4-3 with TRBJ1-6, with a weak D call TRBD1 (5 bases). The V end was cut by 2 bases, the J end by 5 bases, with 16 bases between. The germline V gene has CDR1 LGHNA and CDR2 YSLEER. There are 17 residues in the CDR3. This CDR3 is CASSQSRGSNNNSPLHF. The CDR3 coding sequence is TGCGCCAGCAGCCAAAGTCGGGGGTCGAATAATAATTCACCCCTCCACTTT.

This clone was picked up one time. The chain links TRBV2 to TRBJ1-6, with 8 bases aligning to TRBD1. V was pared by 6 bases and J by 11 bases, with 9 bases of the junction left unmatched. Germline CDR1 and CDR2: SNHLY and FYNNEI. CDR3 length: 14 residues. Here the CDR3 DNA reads TGTGCCAGCAGCACCCTCGGACAGGGTACACCCCTCCACTTT. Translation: CASSTLGQGTPLHF.

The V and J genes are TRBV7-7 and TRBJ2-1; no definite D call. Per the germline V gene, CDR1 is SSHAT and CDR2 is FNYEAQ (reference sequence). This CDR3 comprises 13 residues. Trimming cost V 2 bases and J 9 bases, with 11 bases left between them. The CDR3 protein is CASSLSGLGEQFF. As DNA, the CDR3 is TGTGCCAGCAGCTTATCTGGGCTGGGTGAGCAGTTCTTC.

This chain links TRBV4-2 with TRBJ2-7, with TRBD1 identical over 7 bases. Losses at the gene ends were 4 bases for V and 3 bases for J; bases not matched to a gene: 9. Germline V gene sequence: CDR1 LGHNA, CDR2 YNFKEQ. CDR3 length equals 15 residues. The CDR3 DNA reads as TGTGCCAGCAGCCTTTTTTCGGACAGGAGCTACGAGCAGTACTTC. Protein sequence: CASSLFSDRSYEQYF.

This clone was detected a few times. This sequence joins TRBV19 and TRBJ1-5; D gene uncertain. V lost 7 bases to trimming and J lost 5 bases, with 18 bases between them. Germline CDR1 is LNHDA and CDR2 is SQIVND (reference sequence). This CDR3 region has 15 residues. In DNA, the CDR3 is TGTGCCAGTAATATTCGAGGGTCCCGAGATCAGCCCCAGCATTTT. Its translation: CASNIRGSRDQPQHF.

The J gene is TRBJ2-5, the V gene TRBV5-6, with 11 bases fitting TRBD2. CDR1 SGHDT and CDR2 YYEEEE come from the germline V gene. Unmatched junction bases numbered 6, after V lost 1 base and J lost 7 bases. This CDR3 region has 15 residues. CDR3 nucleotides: TGTGCCAGCAGCTTGCCTAGCGGGAGGAAGGGGACCCAGTACTTC. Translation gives CASSLPSGRKGTQYF.

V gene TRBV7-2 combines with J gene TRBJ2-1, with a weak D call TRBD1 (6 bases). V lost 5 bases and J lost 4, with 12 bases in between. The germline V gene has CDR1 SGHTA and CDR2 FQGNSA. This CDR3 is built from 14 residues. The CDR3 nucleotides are TGTGCCAGCAGCCAAGGACAGCTGTACAATGAGCAGTTCTTC. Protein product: CASSQGQLYNEQFF.

The CDR3 spells CASSPGLAKQYF. CDR3 in DNA: TGTGCCAGCAGCCCGGGACTAGCGAAGCAGTACTTC. The chain joins TRBV6-5 to TRBJ2-7; TRBD2 matches at 10 bases. The CDR3 extends over 12 amino acids. Trimming removed 6 bases from V and 8 bases from J; junction bases left unmatched: 4. Germline V gene data show CDR1 as MNHEY and CDR2 as SVGAGI.

CDR3 residues: CAWTSSSYEQYF. CDR3 DNA sequence: TGTGCCTGGACCTCTAGCTCCTACGAGCAGTACTTC. V and J are TRBV30 and TRBJ2-7; the D is unclear. Germline CDR1 and CDR2: GTSNPN and SVGIG (reference sequence). Deletions cut 4 bases from V and 0 bases from J, with 7 bases between. The CDR3 sequence is 12 residues long.

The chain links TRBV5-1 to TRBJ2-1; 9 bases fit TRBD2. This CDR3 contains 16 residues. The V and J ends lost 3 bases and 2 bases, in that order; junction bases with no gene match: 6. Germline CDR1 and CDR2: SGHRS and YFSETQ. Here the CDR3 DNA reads TGCGCCAGCAGCTGGACCGGGACTAGCCCCTACAATGAGCAGTTCTTC. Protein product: CASSWTGTSPYNEQFF.

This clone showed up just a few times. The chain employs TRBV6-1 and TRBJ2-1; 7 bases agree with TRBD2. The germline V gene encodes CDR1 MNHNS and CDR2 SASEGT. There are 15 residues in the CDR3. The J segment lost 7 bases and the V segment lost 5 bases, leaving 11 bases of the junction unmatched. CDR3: CASSILAEPGNEQFF. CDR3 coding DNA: TGTGCCAGCAGTATCCTAGCGGAGCCTGGGAATGAGCAGTTCTTC.

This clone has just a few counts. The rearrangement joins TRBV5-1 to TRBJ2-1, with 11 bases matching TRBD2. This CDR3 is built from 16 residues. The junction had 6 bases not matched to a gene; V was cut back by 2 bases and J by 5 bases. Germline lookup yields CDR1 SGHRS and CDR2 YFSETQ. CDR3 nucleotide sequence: TGCGCCAGCAGCTTAGGGGGGACTAGCGGACACAATGAGCAGTTCTTC. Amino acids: CASSLGGTSGHNEQFF.

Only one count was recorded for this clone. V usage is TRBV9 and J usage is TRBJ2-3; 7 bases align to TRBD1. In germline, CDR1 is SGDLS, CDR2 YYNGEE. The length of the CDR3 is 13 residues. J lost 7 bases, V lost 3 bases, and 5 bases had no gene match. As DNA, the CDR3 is TGTGCCAGCAGCGCCAAAGGGGGCTATACGCAGTATTTT. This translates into CASSAKGGYTQYF.

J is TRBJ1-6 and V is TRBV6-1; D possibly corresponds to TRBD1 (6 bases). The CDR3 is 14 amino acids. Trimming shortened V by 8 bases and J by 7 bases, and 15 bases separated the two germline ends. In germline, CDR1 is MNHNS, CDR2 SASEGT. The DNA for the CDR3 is TGTGCCAGCGAAACAGGGCAGAGAAATTCACCCCTCCACTTT. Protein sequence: CASETGQRNSPLHF.

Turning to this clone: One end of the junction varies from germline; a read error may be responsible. CDR3 in amino acids: CASTLAGGTTGELFF. The CDR3 nucleotides read TGTGCCAGCACCTTAGCGGGAGGGACCACCGGGGAGCTGTTTTTT. The V and J genes are TRBV7-2 and TRBJ2-2; 11 bases map to TRBD2. Germline V gene sequence: CDR1 SGHTA, CDR2 FQGNSA. This CDR3 has 15 residues.

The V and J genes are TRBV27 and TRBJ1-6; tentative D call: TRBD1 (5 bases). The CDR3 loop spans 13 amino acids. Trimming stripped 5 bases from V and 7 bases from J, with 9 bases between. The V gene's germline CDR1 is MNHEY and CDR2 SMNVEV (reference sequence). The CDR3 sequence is CASSRGINSPLHF. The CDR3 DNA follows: TGTGCCAGCAGTCGGGGGATAAATTCACCCCTCCACTTT.

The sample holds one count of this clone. DNA of the CDR3: TGTGCCAGCAGCGTTCAAGGGGTCTCGGACACCATATATTTT. Its translation: CASSVQGVSDTIYF. This rearrangement joins TRBV9 to TRBJ1-3, with a possible D match to TRBD1 (5 bases). Germline V lookup: CDR1 SGDLS, CDR2 YYNGEE. This CDR3 comprises 14 residues. The ends were cut back, 2 bases at V and 8 bases at J, with 14 bases in the middle.

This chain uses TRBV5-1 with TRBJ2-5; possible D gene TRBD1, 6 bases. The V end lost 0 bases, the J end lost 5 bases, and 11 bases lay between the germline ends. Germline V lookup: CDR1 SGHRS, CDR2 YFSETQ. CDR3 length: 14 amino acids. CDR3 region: CASSLDARGETQYF. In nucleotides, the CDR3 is TGCGCCAGCAGCTTGGACGCCAGGGGTGAGACCCAGTACTTC.

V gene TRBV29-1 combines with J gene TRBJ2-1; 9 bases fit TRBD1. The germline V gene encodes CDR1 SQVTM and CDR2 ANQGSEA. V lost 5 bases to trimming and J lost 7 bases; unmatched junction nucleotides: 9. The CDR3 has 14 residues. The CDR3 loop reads CSVHRTGGGNEQFF. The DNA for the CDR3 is TGCAGCGTTCACCGTACAGGGGGCGGGAATGAGCAGTTCTTC.

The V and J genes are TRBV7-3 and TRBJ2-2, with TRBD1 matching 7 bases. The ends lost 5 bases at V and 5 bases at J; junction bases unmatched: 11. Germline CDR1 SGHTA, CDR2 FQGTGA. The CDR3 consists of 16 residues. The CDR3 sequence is CASSPPGQRGTGELFF. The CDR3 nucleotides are TGTGCCAGCAGCCCCCCGGGACAGCGAGGGACCGGGGAGCTGTTTTTT.

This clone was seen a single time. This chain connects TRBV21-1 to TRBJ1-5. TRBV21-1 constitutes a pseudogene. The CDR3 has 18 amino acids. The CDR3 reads CASSKASRRQEGYQPQHF. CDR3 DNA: TGTGCCAGCAGCAAAGCTTCGAGGAGGCAGGAGGGGTATCAGCCCCAGCATTTT.

CDR3 coding DNA: TGCGCCAGCAGTGGGTCCCCGGTTGGCTACACCTTC. This translates into CASSGSPVGYTF. The chain recombines TRBV10-2 with TRBJ1-2; D uncertain. This CDR3 contains 12 residues. From germline, CDR1 is WSHSY and CDR2 SAAADI. V was cut by 4 bases and J by 7 bases, with 10 bases left in between.